Each of the 20 T cell receptor beta chains below was sequenced from the same sample in a study of radiation and T cells in renal cell carcinoma. Sequencing was performed with immunoSEQ multiplex PCR; in TCRdb, only in-frame clones are kept and a portion is missing. The table shows about 150,000 clones, with around 88% occurring only once. Stated time point: blood 4 weeks post-SBRT, at nephrectomy. This sample's treatment: 15 Gy SBRT to primary tumor, nephrectomy 4 weeks later. Here the sequenced sample was blood, taken from a patient whose treatment included radiotherapy and nephrectomy. The receptors here all came from a woman aged 45-60 years with renal cell carcinoma.

This chain links TRBV18 with TRBJ2-3, with TRBD2 matching over 14 bases. Trimming cost V 3 bases and J 9 bases; bases outside gene matches: 5. Germline V gives CDR1 KGHSH, CDR2 LQKENI. The CDR3 runs 15 residues. CDR3 amino acids: CASSPGLAGAGTQYF. The CDR3 bases are TGTGCCAGCTCACCGGGACTAGCGGGAGCGGGGACGCAGTATTTT.

The chain combines TRBV5-4 with TRBJ1-4; 7 nucleotides line up with TRBD1. Germline values: CDR1 SGHNT, CDR2 YYREEE (reference sequence). The CDR3 consists of 15 residues. V was pared by 0 bases and J by 3 bases, with 2 bases of the junction left unmatched. The CDR3 sequence is CASSLAGTANEKLFF. CDR3 nucleotides: TGTGCCAGCAGCTTGGCCGGGACAGCTAATGAAAAACTGTTTTTT. Filled out from reference TRBV5-4 and TRBJ1-4, the complete variable domain reads ETGVTQSPTHLIKTRGQQVTLRCSSQSGHNTVSWYQQALGQGPQFIFQYYREEENGRGNFPPRFSGLQFPNYSSELNVNALELDDSALYLCASSLAGTANEKLFFGSGTQLSVL.

This clone came up a few times. The rearrangement joins TRBV9 to TRBJ2-3; 8 bases are a match to TRBD2. The CDR3 runs 16 residues. Germline CDR1 SGDLS, CDR2 YYNGEE. J gave up 2 bases and V 0 bases, and 5 bases lay outside the gene matches. The CDR3 DNA is TGTGCCAGCAGCGTAGCTGCGGGAGGAAACACAGATACGCAGTATTTT. Translation gives CASSVAAGGNTDTQYF.

In DNA form, the CDR3 reads TGCGCCAGCAGCTTAATTCCAGGGAACAATCAGCCCCAGCATTTT. Translation gives CASSLIPGNNQPQHF. This sequence joins TRBV5-1 and TRBJ1-5, with D maybe TRBD1 (5 bases). Between the trimmed V and J ends, which lost 2 bases and 3 bases, there was a span of 12 bases. This CDR3 region has 15 residues. Germline CDR1 is SGHRS and CDR2 is YFSETQ.

This clone has just a few counts. The J gene is TRBJ2-1, the V gene TRBV7-2; unclear D gene. The length of the CDR3 is 14 residues. The germline gives CDR1 SGHTA, CDR2 FQGNSA. V lost 0 bases to trimming and J lost 6 bases, with 9 bases between them. CDR3 region: CASSLAARINEQFF. The CDR3 nucleotides read TGTGCCAGCAGCTTAGCCGCACGGATCAATGAGCAGTTCTTC. Full variable domain (rest looked up from reference TRBV7-2 and TRBJ2-1): GAGVSQSPSNKVTEKGKDVELRCDPISGHTALYWYRQSLGQGLEFLIYFQGNSAPDKSGLPSDRFSAERTGGSVSTLTIQRTQQEDSAVYLCASSLAARINEQFFGPGTRLTVL.

The chain links TRBV4-3 to TRBJ1-6; D is perhaps TRBD1 (6 bases). Germline values: CDR1 LGHNA, CDR2 YSLEER. V gave up 3 bases and J gave up 9 bases, with 15 bases separating them. This CDR3 comprises 15 residues. The CDR3 reads CASSQSRDTGSPLHF. CDR3 DNA: TGCGCCAGCAGCCAGAGCCGGGACACAGGTTCACCCCTCCACTTT.

The chain recombines TRBV4-2 with TRBJ1-1; weak D call: TRBD1 (6 bases). Germline lookup yields CDR1 LGHNA and CDR2 YNFKEQ. This CDR3 spans 13 amino acids. Deletions cut 2 bases from V and 6 bases from J, with 10 bases between. The CDR3 bases are TGTGCCAGCAGCCAATTACAGGGATCTGAAGCTTTCTTT. Protein product: CASSQLQGSEAFF.

This clone was counted once. V usage is TRBV6-5 and J usage is TRBJ2-1; TRBD2 aligns across 7 bases. The CDR3 loop spans 14 amino acids. Trimming removed 8 bases from V and 5 bases from J; junction bases left unmatched: 9. The germline CDR1 and CDR2 sequences are MNHEY and SVGAGI. CDR3 DNA: TGTGCCAGCGGGCGATTGGGGGGGAACAATGAGCAGTTCTTC. Translated: CASGRLGGNNEQFF.

The J gene is TRBJ1-5, the V gene TRBV6-1; D possibly corresponds to TRBD1 (6 bases). V lost 4 bases to trimming and J lost 9 bases, with 13 bases between them. Per germline, CDR1 MNHNS and CDR2 SASEGT. The CDR3 is 13 amino acids. CDR3: CASSANRDAPQHF. In nucleotides, the CDR3 is TGTGCCAGCAGTGCTAACAGGGATGCGCCCCAGCATTTT.

The chain recombines TRBV10-2 with TRBJ2-1, with TRBD2 matching over 11 bases. In germline, CDR1 is WSHSY, CDR2 SAAADI. Trimming took 3 bases from V and 5 from J; bases not matched to a gene: 9. CDR3 length: 17 amino acids. For the CDR3, the DNA is TGCGCCAGCAGTGATGCCGCCGGGACTAGCGGTAACAATGAGCAGTTCTTC. This sequence encodes CASSDAAGTSGNNEQFF.

The rearrangement links TRBV7-2 to TRBJ2-5, with D perhaps being TRBD1 or TRBD2 (5 bases each). The CDR3 spans 14 residues. V lost 1 base and J 1 base, leaving 7 bases between the germline ends. Per the germline V gene, CDR1 is SGHTA and CDR2 is FQGNSA. As DNA, the CDR3 is TGTGCCAGCAGCTTAGTAGGGACCCAAGAGACCCAGTACTTC. It specifies CASSLVGTQETQYF.

The chain links TRBV7-3 to TRBJ2-7; D is possibly TRBD2 (6 bases). The germline CDR1 and CDR2 sequences are SGHTA and FQGTGA. CDR3 length: 15 residues. Trimming left V 1 base short and J 4 bases short, with 14 bases between. The CDR3 nucleotides read TGTGCCAGCAGCTTAAAACTCGGGAGTGGGTACGAGCAGTACTTC. Amino acids: CASSLKLGSGYEQYF.

V gene TRBV10-3 combines with J gene TRBJ2-3; the match to TRBD2 covers 11 bases. Looked up from germline, CDR1 is ENHRY and CDR2 is SYGVKD. The CDR3 is 16 residues long. The V gene end was trimmed by 3 bases and the J gene end by 4 bases; junction bases not matched to a gene: 6. CDR3 sequence reads: CAISDTTSGSADTQYF. Written as DNA, the CDR3 is TGTGCCATCAGTGACACCACTAGCGGGAGCGCAGATACGCAGTATTTT.

The chain joins TRBV2 to TRBJ2-3; 8 bases match TRBD2. Trimming cost V 2 bases and J 4 bases; bases outside gene matches: 2. Germline V gene sequence: CDR1 SNHLY, CDR2 FYNNEI. The CDR3 runs 14 residues. The CDR3, as DNA: TGTGCCAGCAGTGAACTGCGGGAGGCAGATACGCAGTATTTT. Its protein product is CASSELREADTQYF.

J is TRBJ1-3 and V is TRBV18, with a weak D call TRBD1 (6 bases). Trimming left V 3 bases short and J 3 bases short, with 15 bases between. This CDR3 has 16 amino acids. In germline, CDR1 is KGHSH, CDR2 LQKENI. Here the CDR3 DNA reads TGTGCCAGCTCACCCCTCCAGGGGAAGAGTGGAAACACCATATATTTT. Its translation is CASSPLQGKSGNTIYF.

The chain uses TRBV28 and TRBJ2-2; 7 bases agree with TRBD2. J gave up 4 bases and V 2 bases, and 4 bases lay outside the gene matches. The CDR3 consists of 15 residues. Germline V lookup: CDR1 MDHEN, CDR2 SYDVKM. DNA for the CDR3: TGTGCCAGCAGTTTAGCGGGGGATCGCACCGGGGAGCTGTTTTTT. Amino acid sequence: CASSLAGDRTGELFF.

The V gene is TRBV9, the J gene TRBJ2-3; 8 bases are a match to TRBD2. J gave up 8 bases and V 4 bases, and 21 bases lay outside the gene matches. This CDR3 is 18 amino acids long. Germline loops: CDR1 SGDLS, CDR2 YYNGEE. The CDR3 DNA follows: TGTGCCAGCAGCCCCGATTTATGGGGTAGCGGGGTCTTGGGTACGCAGTATTTT. Protein sequence: CASSPDLWGSGVLGTQYF.

This chain uses TRBV7-2 with TRBJ1-4, with 7 bases lining up with TRBD1. CDR3 length equals 14 residues. Germline V gene sequence: CDR1 SGHTA, CDR2 FQGNSA. V trimming: 5 bases; J trimming: 6 bases; junction bases outside the gene matches: 6. The CDR3 reads CASSQQGSDEKLFF. Written as DNA, the CDR3 is TGTGCCAGCAGCCAACAGGGGTCAGATGAAAAACTGTTTTTT. The whole variable domain, remainder taken from reference TRBV7-2 and TRBJ1-4, is GAGVSQSPSNKVTEKGKDVELRCDPISGHTALYWYRQSLGQGLEFLIYFQGNSAPDKSGLPSDRFSAERTGGSVSTLTIQRTQQEDSAVYLCASSQQGSDEKLFFGSGTQLSVL.

V usage is TRBV7-2 and J usage is TRBJ2-3, with 8 bases lining up with TRBD1. V lost 7 bases and J lost 4; bases outside the gene matches: 7. There are 14 residues in the CDR3. Germline CDR1 reads SGHTA; CDR2 reads FQGNSA. CDR3 region: CASTWGTGSDTQYF. For the CDR3, the DNA is TGTGCCAGCACCTGGGGGACAGGCTCAGATACGCAGTATTTT.

The sample holds a few counts of this clone. This same CDR3 is encoded by further DNA sequences in the sample. This CDR3 reads CASSPGQGGQPQHF. The CDR3, as DNA: TGTGCCAGCTCACCTGGACAGGGAGGCCAGCCCCAGCATTTT. The V gene is TRBV18, the J gene TRBJ1-5, with TRBD1 identical over 8 bases. This CDR3 has 14 amino acids. Germline assignment: CDR1 KGHSH and CDR2 LQKENI. Trimming removed 3 bases from V and 7 bases from J; junction bases left unmatched: 5.